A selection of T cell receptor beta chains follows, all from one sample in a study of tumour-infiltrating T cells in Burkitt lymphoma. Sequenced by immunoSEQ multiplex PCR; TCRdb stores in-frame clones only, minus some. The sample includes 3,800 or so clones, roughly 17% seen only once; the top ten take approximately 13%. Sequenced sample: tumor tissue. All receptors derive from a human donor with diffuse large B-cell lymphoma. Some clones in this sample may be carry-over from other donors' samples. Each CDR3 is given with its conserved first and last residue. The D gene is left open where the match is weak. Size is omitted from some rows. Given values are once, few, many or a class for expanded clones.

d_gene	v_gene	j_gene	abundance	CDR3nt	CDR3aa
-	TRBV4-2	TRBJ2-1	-	TGTGCCAGCAGCCAAGATAACCATCAGAAGTTCTTC	CASSQDNHQKFF
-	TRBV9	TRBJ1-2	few	TGTGCCAGCAGCGTAACTGATATTCTCAACTATGGCTACACCTTC	CASSVTDILNYGYTF
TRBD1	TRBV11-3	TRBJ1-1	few	TGTGCCAGCAGCCAGGGGGGGGGCACTGAAGCTTTCTTT	CASSQGGGTEAFF
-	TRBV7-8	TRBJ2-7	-	TGTGCCAGCAGCTATACTTCGAGAGGCAACGAGCAGTACTTC	CASSYTSRGNEQYF
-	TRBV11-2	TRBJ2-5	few	TGTGCCAGCACTCGGCTAGCCCAAGAGACCCAGTACTTC	CASTRLAQETQYF
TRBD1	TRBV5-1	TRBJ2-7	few	TGCGCCAGCAGTTCGGGACAGGGCTACGAGCAGTACTTC	CASSSGQGYEQYF
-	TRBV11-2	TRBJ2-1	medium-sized	TGTGCCAGCAGCTTAGGCGGTATAGCAGGATTCAATGAGCAGTTCTTC	CASSLGGIAGFNEQFF
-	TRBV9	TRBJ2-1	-	TGTGCCAGCAGCGCCTTAGGGAATGAGCAGTTCTTC	CASSALGNEQFF
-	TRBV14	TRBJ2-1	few	TGTGCCAGCAGCCAACCTCGGCTAATACTCAATGAGCAGTTCTTC	CASSQPRLILNEQFF
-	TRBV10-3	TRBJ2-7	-	TGTGCCATCAAACCCAGGGGGGCCCTCGAGCAGTACTTC	CAIKPRGALEQYF
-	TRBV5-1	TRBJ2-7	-	TGCGCCAGCAGCTTGGCCGGGGGTACATCCTACGAGCAGTACTTC	CASSLAGGTSYEQYF
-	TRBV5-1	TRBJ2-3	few	TGCGCCAGCAGCTTGGACTCAGGAGATACGCAGTATTTT	CASSLDSGDTQYF
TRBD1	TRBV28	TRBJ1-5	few	TGTGCCAGCAGTCCCATCGGACAGGGAAATCAGCCCCAGCATTTT	CASSPIGQGNQPQHF
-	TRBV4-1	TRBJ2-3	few	TGCGCCAGCAGCCCCGGATTGGCAGATACGCAGTATTTT	CASSPGLADTQYF
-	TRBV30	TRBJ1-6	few	TGTGCCTGGACCTGGACAGTTCAAAATTCACCCCTCCACTTT	CAWTWTVQNSPLHF
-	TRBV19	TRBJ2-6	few	TGTGCCAGTGCTTCGCTCTCCAGGGGGGCCAACGTCCTGACTTTC	CASASLSRGANVLTF
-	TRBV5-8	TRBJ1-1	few	TGTGCCAGCAGCTGGCTTATGAACACTGAAGCTTTCTTT	CASSWLMNTEAFF
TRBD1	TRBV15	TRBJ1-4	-	TGTGCCACCAGCAGAGGACCGGGACAGGGACCTGAAAAACTGTTTTTT	CATSRGPGQGPEKLFF
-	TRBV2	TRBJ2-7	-	TGTGCCAGCAGTATGTCAGGGGATGAGCAGTACTTC	CASSMSGDEQYF
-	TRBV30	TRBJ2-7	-	TGTGCCTGGAGTGTCAGGGGAAAGGCCTACGAGCAGTACTTC	CAWSVRGKAYEQYF
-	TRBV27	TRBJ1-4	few	TGTGCCAGGGGACGGACTAATGAAAAACTGTTTTTT	CARGRTNEKLFF
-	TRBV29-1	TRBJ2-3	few	TGCAGCGTTGAGGTCAGCACAGATACGCAGTATTTT	CSVEVSTDTQYF
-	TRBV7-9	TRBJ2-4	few	TGTGCCAGCAGCTTAGTTGGGCAGGGGGGGGACATTCAGTACTTC	CASSLVGQGGDIQYF
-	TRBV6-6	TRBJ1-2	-	TGTGCCAGCAGTTACTCGGAGACAGTTGGCTACACCTTC	CASSYSETVGYTF
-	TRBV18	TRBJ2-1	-	TGTGCCAGCCACGTAACCTACAATGAGCAGTTCTTC	CASHVTYNEQFF
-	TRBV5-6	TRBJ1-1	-	TGTGCCAGCAGCTTGAAGGCGGCTGAAGCTTTCTTT	CASSLKAAEAFF
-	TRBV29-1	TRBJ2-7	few	TGCAGCGTGCTTATTGGGACCTACGAGCAGTACTTC	CSVLIGTYEQYF
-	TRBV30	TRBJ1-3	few	TGTGCCTGGAGTGTAGCGGGGACTAGGGGAAACACCATATATTTT	CAWSVAGTRGNTIYF
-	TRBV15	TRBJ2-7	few	TGTGCCACCAGCAGAGAGAAGGGAGCCTACGAGCAGTACTTC	CATSREKGAYEQYF
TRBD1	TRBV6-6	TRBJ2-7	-	TGTGCCAGCAGCCCGCCGACAGGGTACCACGAGCAGTACTTC	CASSPPTGYHEQYF